This TCR beta chain was identified in a study of cytomegalovirus exposure and HLA in healthy donors. Study observations and caveats: CMV serostatus stood as the only immune exposure information on hand. Sequencing artifact likely explains a cluster of highly shared sequence variants. V- and J-gene trimming in TCR beta was tied to a missense DCLRE1C variant by an analysis performed later. On later analysis, the bulk of CMV-associated TCR beta chains appeared to be HLA-restricted.

This clone was seen more than once but under ten times. Its antigen is not identified. The PCR had 60 Vbeta and 13 Jbeta primers. Profiled with immunoSEQ multiplex PCR; TCRdb holds only in-frame clones, not every one. The sample shows more than 110,000 clones, about 80% of them seen only once. The TCR was taken from a man between 35 and 55 years old in good health and CMV-seropositive. The material sequenced was PBMCs.

The CDR3 region has the DNA TGTGCCATCAGTGAGGGGCGGGCCGTGAACACTGAAGCTTTCTTT. It yields the protein CAISEGRAVNTEAFF. This sequence joins TRBV10-3 and TRBJ1-1; D call uncertain. Germline lookup yields CDR1 ENHRY and CDR2 SYGVKD. Trimming pared 2 bases from V and 0 bases from J, leaving 10 bases between. The CDR3 runs to 15 residues.